These T cell receptor beta chains were read from a single sample in a study of long-term antiretroviral therapy in people with HIV. Produced via immunoSEQ multiplex PCR; TCRdb's table is partial and in-frame only. The table includes about 26,000 clones, roughly nine tenths detected once. The sequences come from unsorted PBMCs, collected approximately 2.6 years after starting antiretroviral therapy. The receptors originated from a man aged 40-55 years with HIV. The CDR3 runs from the conserved cysteine through the conserved F or W. A D gene is named only where the DNA matches it firmly. Expanded clones are given a class, and other clones once, few, many or no size at all.

DNA,CDR3,J,size,V,D
TGTGCCAGCAGTTACTCGAAGGCCCCTAGCTGGACAGGGAGCTATGGCTACACCTTC,CASSYSKAPSWTGSYGYTF,TRBJ1-2,.,TRBV6-7,TRBD1
TGTGCCAGCAGCTCCCAGGGGGGGGCGATCTACGAGCAGTACTTC,CASSSQGGAIYEQYF,TRBJ2-7,.,TRBV7-3,.
TGTGCCAGCAGCTCCGGGACAGACAGGAGGGAGCAGTACTTC,CASSSGTDRREQYF,TRBJ2-7,.,TRBV7-6,TRBD1
TGTGCCAGCAGCCAAGGGGGAGGTGGGGCAGATACGCAGTATTTT,CASSQGGGGADTQYF,TRBJ2-3,.,TRBV4-2,.
TGTGCCAGCTCACTCCGGACAGGGATACTCAATGAGCAGTTCTTC,CASSLRTGILNEQFF,TRBJ2-1,.,TRBV18,TRBD1
TGTGCCACCAGCAGGGGGGGGGAAGAAGGTGAGCAGTTCTTC,CATSRGGEEGEQFF,TRBJ2-1,.,TRBV15,TRBD2
TGTGCCAGCAGTATTCAGGGGGCGGGCAATCAGCCCCAGCATTTT,CASSIQGAGNQPQHF,TRBJ1-5,few,TRBV27,TRBD1
TGTGCCAGCAGTTCCTCCTCCTACGAGCAGTACTTC,CASSSSSYEQYF,TRBJ2-7,.,TRBV28,.
TGCGCCAGCAGCCCGACAGTATTGAACACTGAAGCTTTCTTT,CASSPTVLNTEAFF,TRBJ1-1,.,TRBV4-3,.
TGTGCCAGCAGTTTAGAACAGAGGGTCTATGGCTACACCTTC,CASSLEQRVYGYTF,TRBJ1-2,.,TRBV28,.
TGCGCCAGCAGCCAAGAAAGCGGGGGTCGGGGGGCCAACGTCCTGACTTTC,CASSQESGGRGANVLTF,TRBJ2-6,.,TRBV4-3,TRBD2
TGTGCCATCAGTGAGTCGGGGACTAGCGGTTACAATGAGCAGTTCTTC,CAISESGTSGYNEQFF,TRBJ2-1,.,TRBV10-3,TRBD2
TGTGCCAGCAGCCCGGACAGGGGGGGAGGAAACACCATATATTTT,CASSPDRGGGNTIYF,TRBJ1-3,once,TRBV5-6,TRBD1
TGTGCCAGCAGTGCCTTCGGAAATGAGCAGTTCTTC,CASSAFGNEQFF,TRBJ2-1,.,TRBV25-1,.
TGTGCCAGCAACAGGGGCCATCAGCCCCAGCATTTT,CASNRGHQPQHF,TRBJ1-5,few,TRBV28,TRBD1
TGTGCCAGCAGTGTCGGGACAGACTTTGAAGCTTTCTTT,CASSVGTDFEAFF,TRBJ1-1,once,TRBV27,TRBD1
TGTGCCAGCAGTCCCTTCGGGACAGGGGGAGGCTATGGCTACACCTTC,CASSPFGTGGGYGYTF,TRBJ1-2,.,TRBV28,TRBD1
TGTGCCAGCAGTTCAGACAGGGATAGGTTGAATGAGCAGTTCTTC,CASSSDRDRLNEQFF,TRBJ2-1,.,TRBV5-4,TRBD1
TGCGCCAGCAGAGTCCAGGGACAAGGGACCCAGTACTTC,CASRVQGQGTQYF,TRBJ2-5,.,TRBV5-1,.
TGTGCCAGCAGTGACTCGAGGAGAGAAAGACGCTCTGGAAACACCATATATTTT,CASSDSRRERRSGNTIYF,TRBJ1-3,.,TRBV6-4,.
TGTGCCAGCAGCACGCGTCCCGGGACAGGGTCCGAGCAGTACTTC,CASSTRPGTGSEQYF,TRBJ2-7,.,TRBV11-3,TRBD1
TGCGCCAGCAGCTGGGACAGGGGTTCCTACGAGCAGTACTTC,CASSWDRGSYEQYF,TRBJ2-7,.,TRBV4-1,TRBD1
TGTGCCAGCAGCCCGCTTTTCTTT,CASSPLFF,TRBJ1-1,.,TRBV28,.
TGCGCCAGCAGCCGAGCGGGGGGGTCCAGTCAGCAGTTCTTC,CASSRAGGSSQQFF,TRBJ2-1,.,TRBV4-1,TRBD2
TGCGCCAGCAGCCAAGAAATGGTTGCAGGGTACACCGGGGAGCTGTTTTTT,CASSQEMVAGYTGELFF,TRBJ2-2,.,TRBV4-1,.
TGTGCCAGCAGTGGCGGGACTAGCGGGGCTTTAGTGGAGACCCAGTACTTC,CASSGGTSGALVETQYF,TRBJ2-5,once,TRBV6-1,TRBD2
TGTGCCAGCAGTAGCAACAGGGCCTCCTACGAGCAGTACTTC,CASSSNRASYEQYF,TRBJ2-7,once,TRBV2,.
TGTGCCTCCCAGCGGCAATCCCACGAGACCCAGTACTTC,CASQRQSHETQYF,TRBJ2-5,.,TRBV19,.
TGTGCCACCTCAGGGGGCTTTGGAAACACCATATATTTT,CATSGGFGNTIYF,TRBJ1-3,.,TRBV15,TRBD1
TGTGCCAGCAGTGGGAGGGGAATGATGAACACTGAAGCTTTCTTT,CASSGRGMMNTEAFF,TRBJ1-1,.,TRBV6-4,.
TGTGCCAGCAGCTTGGGAAGACAGAGTGGCTACACCTTC,CASSLGRQSGYTF,TRBJ1-2,.,TRBV5-6,.
TGTGCCAGTAGTGGCCCCGGAGCTAACTATGGCTACACCTTC,CASSGPGANYGYTF,TRBJ1-2,.,TRBV19,.
TGTGCCAGTAGTATACTCAGGGGGGGACTTTACAATGAGCAGTTCTTC,CASSILRGGLYNEQFF,TRBJ2-1,.,TRBV19,.
TGCGCCAGCAGCTTGGACAGGGGGCAAGAGACCCAGTACTTC,CASSLDRGQETQYF,TRBJ2-5,.,TRBV5-1,TRBD1
TGTGCCAGTAGGCCCTTGGACAGGTTGAAGAGCTACGAGCAGTACTTC,CASRPLDRLKSYEQYF,TRBJ2-7,.,TRBV19,TRBD1
TGTGCCAGCAGCGCTCAGGGTGCTAACTATGGCTACACCTTC,CASSAQGANYGYTF,TRBJ1-2,few,TRBV9,.
TGCGCCAGCAGCCAAGGCCCCCAGGGCGGGTTCTATGGCTACACCTTC,CASSQGPQGGFYGYTF,TRBJ1-2,few,TRBV4-1,.
TGTGCCAGCAGTTTAACCTGGGGACAGGGGTTTGAAAAACTGTTTTTT,CASSLTWGQGFEKLFF,TRBJ1-4,.,TRBV6-5,TRBD1
TGCGCCAGCAGCCCCACCGACAGGTTTAATGAAAAACTGTTTTTT,CASSPTDRFNEKLFF,TRBJ1-4,.,TRBV5-1,.